The clone carrying this T cell receptor (beta chain) occurred once. Antigen: not known. The source of the sample is a study of PD-1 blockade in classical Hodgkin lymphoma. Study observations and caveats: Reported findings placed baseline TCR diversity lower in newly diagnosed patients (compared with healthy donors).

The CDR3 loop spans 14 amino acids. Between the trimmed V and J ends, which lost 7 bases and 0 bases, there was a span of 13 bases. Per germline, CDR1 MNHNY and CDR2 SVGAGI (reference sequence). Some clones are missing from TCRdb's copy, which holds only in-frame ones; the method was immunoSEQ multiplex PCR. The sample contains 150,000 or so clones, less than 80% of which appear only once. No patient escaped relapse after autologous stem cell transplantation, and brentuximab vedotin exposure varied. The sequencing here drew on peripheral blood mononuclear cells (PBMCs), taken before the second cycle of nivolumab. The sequence was collected from a human donor with classical Hodgkin lymphoma. The chain carries TRBV6-6 and TRBJ2-7; D could derive from TRBD1 or TRBD2 (5 bases each). CDR3 loop: CASTSRDGSYEQYF. In DNA form, the CDR3 reads TGTGCCAGCACTTCCCGGGACGGCTCCTACGAGCAGTACTTC.